These 15 T cell receptor beta chains were all obtained from the same sample, sequenced in a study of blood T cell repertoires in COVID-19 (dated by TCRdb to the early 2020s). Libraries were made using the immunoSEQ multiplex PCR assay. The table comes from immuneACCESS by way of TCRdb, which keeps in-frame sequences with V and J called. Part of the clones is missing from these tables; in studies checked, under half for an unresolved V gene and the rest for unknown reasons. In this sample the table shows 250,000 or so clones, 90% of which occur a single time. About 2% of the sample rests with the top ten. The sequencing sample was made of peripheral blood. The receptors come from an older woman with COVID-19, enrolled during active disease.

The CDR3 bases are TGTGCCAGCAGCTTAGGCTCACGACAACACAATCAGCCCCAGCATTTT. The encoded protein is CASSLGSRQHNQPQHF. The rearrangement uses TRBV7-6 and TRBJ1-5, with D uncertain. The CDR3 consists of 16 residues. Germline-derived CDR1 and CDR2 are SGHVS and FNYEAQ. Trimming removed 1 base at V and 3 bases at J, with 13 bases between.

The chain recombines TRBV7-9 with TRBJ1-1, with 8 positions matching TRBD1. The J segment lost 0 bases and the V segment lost 4 bases, leaving 1 base of the junction unmatched. The CDR3 has 14 amino acids. Germline V gives CDR1 SEHNR, CDR2 FQNEAQ (reference sequence). In DNA, the CDR3 is TGTGCCAGCAGCTGGACAGGGATGAACACTGAAGCTTTCTTT. Translating it yields CASSWTGMNTEAFF.

The rearrangement joins TRBV11-2 to TRBJ1-2; 8 bases are shared with TRBD1. Germline CDR1 and CDR2: SGHAT and FQNNGV. The junction had 10 bases not matched to a gene; V was cut back by 5 bases and J by 8 bases. CDR3 length equals 14 residues. DNA of the CDR3: TGTGCCAGCAGCCCAGCCGGGACAGGTTCGGGCTACACCTTC. Translated: CASSPAGTGSGYTF.

V gene TRBV9 combines with J gene TRBJ1-3; 7 bases fit TRBD1. Looked up from germline, CDR1 is SGDLS and CDR2 is YYNGEE. V gave up 3 bases and J gave up 0 bases; unmatched junction bases: 6. The CDR3 extends over 16 amino acids. The CDR3 is CASSEGDSISGNTIYF. The CDR3 DNA follows: TGTGCCAGCAGCGAGGGGGACAGCATCTCTGGAAACACCATATATTTT.

In DNA form, the CDR3 reads TGTGCCAGCAGCCCCCTGCCGCCGACAGGGGTAAGGTTGGACTATGGCTACACCTTC. Its translation is CASSPLPPTGVRLDYGYTF. The chain has TRBV3-1 (or the pseudogene TRBV3-2) and TRBJ1-2; TRBD1 matches at 8 bases. V dropped 4 bases and J dropped 3; count of bases not matched to a gene: 19. Germline CDR1 and CDR2: LGHDT and YNNKEL (reference sequence). The CDR3 length is 19 residues.

The chain couples TRBV6-5 to TRBJ1-5, with a tentative D call TRBD1 (6 bases). Trimming cost V 6 bases and J 5 bases, with 11 bases left between them. Per the germline V gene, CDR1 is MNHEY and CDR2 is SVGAGI. The CDR3 totals 13 residues. The DNA of the CDR3 is TGTGCCAGCAGCCAAGGGGGTTATCAGCCCCAGCATTTT. Its translation is CASSQGGYQPQHF.

This clone was observed once. This chain links TRBV7-3 with TRBJ1-2, with 9 bases lining up with TRBD1. Germline-derived CDR1 and CDR2 are SGHTA and FQGTGA. This CDR3 contains 13 residues. The ends lost 5 bases at V and 8 bases at J; junction bases unmatched: 6. The CDR3, as DNA: TGTGCCAGCAGCCCCGACAGGGGGAGAGGCTACACCTTC. Its translation is CASSPDRGRGYTF. The complete variable domain, with remaining parts taken from reference TRBV7-3 and TRBJ1-2, reads GAGVSQTPSNKVTEKGKYVELRCDPISGHTALYWYRQSLGQGPEFLIYFQGTGAADDSGLPNDRFFAVRPEGSVSTLKIQRTERGDSAVYLCASSPDRGRGYTFGSGTRLTVV.

The chain employs TRBV10-1 and TRBJ1-1; D is uncertain. V gave up 9 bases and J gave up 4 bases, with 12 bases separating them. Germline lookup yields CDR1 WNHNN and CDR2 SYGVQD (reference sequence). CDR3 length: 12 amino acids. The CDR3, as DNA: TGCGCCAGTTCGGTTGGGCCCACTGAAGCTTTCTTT. This codes for CASSVGPTEAFF.

This chain links TRBV18 with TRBJ1-2; 9 nucleotides agree with TRBD1. Germline loops: CDR1 KGHSH, CDR2 LQKENI. V shed 0 bases, J shed 5 bases, and the junction held 7 bases outside the gene matches. This CDR3 is built from 16 residues. The CDR3 nucleotides read TGTGCCAGCTCACCACCATCGACAGGGGGAGATTATGGCTACACCTTC. Encoded protein: CASSPPSTGGDYGYTF.

The chain carries TRBV2 and TRBJ2-7; D possibly corresponds to TRBD2 (7 bases). Germline V CDR1 and CDR2: SNHLY, FYNNEI. The V gene lost 7 bases and the J gene lost 3 bases, with 19 bases spanning the gap. This CDR3 is 15 amino acids long. CDR3 sequence: CASNPARGGSYEQYF. CDR3 DNA: TGTGCCAGCAATCCCGCCAGGGGAGGGAGCTACGAGCAGTACTTC.

With regard to this clone: Other DNA variants within this sample encode the same CDR3. The CDR3 DNA is TGTGCCAGCAGCTCTGGCCTGAACTCTGGAAACACCATATATTTT. This translates into CASSSGLNSGNTIYF. The chain employs TRBV5-5 and TRBJ1-3; D not resolved. CDR3 size: 15 residues. V lost 3 bases, J lost 0 bases, and 10 bases lay in between. The germline gives CDR1 SGHKS, CDR2 YYEKEE (reference sequence).

This sequence joins TRBV7-9 and TRBJ2-7; 7 nucleotides line up with TRBD1. This CDR3 contains 14 residues. Per the germline V gene, CDR1 is SEHNR and CDR2 is FQNEAQ (reference sequence). Losses at the gene ends were 3 bases for V and 2 bases for J; bases not matched to a gene: 4. CDR3 residues: CASSFPGQTYEQYF. CDR3 nucleotide sequence: TGTGCCAGCAGCTTTCCGGGACAGACCTACGAGCAGTACTTC.

In its sample, this clone was seen a few times. The chain links TRBV6-5 to TRBJ1-6; possible D gene TRBD1, 6 bases. The germline V gene encodes CDR1 MNHEY and CDR2 SVGAGI. The ends were cut back, 2 bases at V and 7 bases at J, with 12 bases in the middle. The CDR3 sequence is 15 residues long. CDR3 nucleotides: TGTGCCAGCAGTTACCCTGGGACACGAAATTCACCCCTCCACTTT. This sequence encodes CASSYPGTRNSPLHF.

The chain links TRBV29-1 to TRBJ1-1; 11 bases agree with TRBD1. The junction had 5 bases not matched to a gene; V was cut back by 7 bases and J by 1 base. The CDR3 is made up of 14 amino acids. Germline values: CDR1 SQVTM, CDR2 ANQGSEA. For the CDR3, the DNA is TGCAGCGCGGACAGGGGGCTCGGGAACACTGAAGCTTTCTTT. Translated: CSADRGLGNTEAFF.

The V and J genes are TRBV5-4 and TRBJ1-4, with a weak D call TRBD1 (5 bases). V lost 4 bases and J 4 bases, leaving 11 bases between the germline ends. Germline-derived CDR1 and CDR2 are SGHNT and YYREEE (reference sequence). This CDR3 comprises 14 residues. CDR3 DNA: TGTGCCAGCAGCAAGCAGGGTGTTAATGAAAAACTGTTTTTT. It yields the protein CASSKQGVNEKLFF.